A selection of T cell receptor beta chains follows, all from one sample in a study of control samples from healthy donors and cancer patients. Data came from immunoSEQ multiplex PCR; TCRdb stores just in-frame clones and leaves some out. The sample holds roughly 120,000 clones; 85% to 90% are singletons and the top ten take about 12%. What was sequenced was blood. The receptors were sampled from a young man in good health. Each CDR3 is given with its conserved first and last residue. The D gene is left open where the match is weak. Size is stated for part of the rows, as once, few or many counts, or as a class when the clone is expanded.

j_call	clone_size	v_call	d_call	cdr3_aa	cdr3_nt
TRBJ1-5	.	TRBV2	.	CASSKKGSHSNQPQHF	TGTGCCAGCAGCAAGAAGGGGTCCCATAGCAATCAGCCCCAGCATTTT
TRBJ2-5	once	TRBV29-1	TRBD1	CSVEVDRAGETQYF	TGCAGCGTTGAAGTCGACAGGGCTGGAGAGACCCAGTACTTC
TRBJ2-7	few	TRBV7-2	.	CASSLEEGYEQYF	TGTGCCAGCAGCTTAGAGGAGGGTTACGAGCAGTACTTC
TRBJ1-1	.	TRBV6-5	TRBD1	CASRFIGQGGTEAFF	TGTGCCAGCAGGTTTATAGGACAGGGAGGCACTGAAGCTTTCTTT
TRBJ1-6	.	TRBV2	TRBD1	CASSLGQDNSPLHF	TGTGCCAGCAGTTTGGGACAGGATAATTCACCCCTCCACTTT
TRBJ2-6	.	TRBV6-4	.	CASSPTGGGVLTF	TGTGCCAGCAGTCCGACAGGCGGTGGGGTCCTGACTTTC
TRBJ1-5	.	TRBV27	TRBD1	CASSFIGGAFREYSNQPQHF	TGTGCCAGCAGTTTCATAGGGGGCGCTTTTAGAGAATATAGCAATCAGCCCCAGCATTTT
TRBJ1-3	.	TRBV25-1	.	CASSSFTGNTIYF	TGTGCCAGCAGTTCTTTTACTGGAAACACCATATATTTT
TRBJ1-3	.	TRBV7-9	TRBD1	CASSLGTGAGNTIYF	TGTGCCAGCAGCTTAGGCACAGGGGCTGGAAACACCATATATTTT
TRBJ2-7	.	TRBV24-1	.	CATSDLIPFAEQYF	TGTGCCACCAGTGATTTGATTCCCTTTGCCGAGCAGTACTTC
TRBJ1-1	.	TRBV10-1	.	CASSGQWNTEAFF	TGCGCCAGCAGCGGACAGTGGAACACTGAAGCTTTCTTT
TRBJ2-1	once	TRBV4-2	.	CASSQDTVSYNEQFF	TGTGCCAGCAGCCAAGATACAGTCTCCTACAATGAGCAGTTCTTC
TRBJ1-1	.	TRBV6-1	TRBD1	CASSEVSTGGKAFF	TGTGCCAGCAGTGAAGTGTCTACAGGGGGTAAAGCTTTCTTT
TRBJ2-3	few	TRBV11-2	.	CASSLAGGRPDTQYF	TGTGCCAGCAGCTTAGCAGGGGGGCGCCCAGATACGCAGTATTTT
TRBJ1-6	.	TRBV5-1	.	CASSLEGNSPLHF	TGCGCCAGCAGCTTGGAGGGGAATTCACCCCTCCACTTT
TRBJ1-1	.	TRBV5-1	.	CASSLETEAFF	TGCGCCAGCAGCTTGGAAACTGAAGCTTTCTTT
TRBJ1-5	.	TRBV7-8	.	CASSPSVGSNQPQHF	TGTGCCAGCAGCCCGTCGGTGGGCAGCAATCAGCCCCAGCATTTT
TRBJ1-5	.	TRBV24-1	.	CATSDFGVNQPQHF	TGTGCCACCAGTGATTTCGGGGTAAATCAGCCCCAGCATTTT
TRBJ2-7	.	TRBV6-2/TRBV6-3	TRBD1	CASSYSTGVGSYEQYF	TGTGCCAGCAGTTACTCGACAGGGGTCGGGTCCTACGAGCAGTACTTC
TRBJ2-7	.	TRBV10-3	.	CAISVRGQERYF	TGTGCCATCAGTGTCAGAGGGCAGGAAAGGTACTTC
TRBJ1-1	.	TRBV12-3/TRBV12-4	.	CASSLDRTEAFF	TGTGCCAGCAGTTTAGATCGGACTGAAGCTTTCTTT
TRBJ2-3	.	TRBV6-6	TRBD2	CASMPGTSGGTDTQYF	TGTGCCAGCATGCCTGGGACTAGCGGGGGCACAGATACGCAGTATTTT
TRBJ2-3	.	TRBV7-6	.	CASSLHHTDTQYF	TGTGCCAGCAGCCTCCATCACACAGATACGCAGTATTTT
TRBJ1-1	.	TRBV13	.	CASSLVGRDTEAFF	TGTGCCAGCAGCTTAGTTGGGCGGGACACTGAAGCTTTCTTT
TRBJ2-1	.	TRBV10-1	.	CASSLVGEQFF	TGCGCCAGCAGCCTCGTAGGTGAGCAGTTCTTC
TRBJ1-2	.	TRBV6-2/TRBV6-3	TRBD1	CASSPGGAYYGYTF	TGTGCCAGCAGTCCAGGGGGCGCGTACTATGGCTACACCTTC
TRBJ2-3	.	TRBV18	.	CASSPPSGPDTQYF	TGTGCCAGCTCACCACCGTCAGGGCCAGATACGCAGTATTTT
TRBJ1-1	.	TRBV12-3/TRBV12-4	.	CASRLRTEAFF	TGTGCCAGCAGGCTCCGAACTGAAGCTTTCTTT
TRBJ2-7	.	TRBV25-1	.	CASRPAASYEQYF	TGTGCCAGTCGTCCGGCCGCGTCCTACGAGCAGTACTTC
TRBJ1-4	.	TRBV7-9	.	CASSRTESNEKLFF	TGTGCCAGCAGCCGGACAGAGAGTAATGAAAAACTGTTTTTT
TRBJ2-3	.	TRBV30	.	CAWRFPGGDTQYF	TGTGCCTGGAGGTTCCCCGGCGGGGATACGCAGTATTTT
TRBJ1-2	.	TRBV4-1	TRBD1	CASTIAGQGSYGYTF	TGCGCCAGCACCATTGCGGGACAGGGGTCCTATGGCTACACCTTC
TRBJ2-1	.	TRBV5-1	.	CASSFQGSDEQFF	TGCGCCAGCAGCTTTCAGGGGAGCGATGAGCAGTTCTTC
TRBJ1-1	.	TRBV30	.	CAWNWGWGAEAFF	TGTGCCTGGAATTGGGGCTGGGGGGCTGAAGCTTTCTTT
TRBJ2-3	.	TRBV4-2	TRBD2	CASSQGDSLGGADTQYF	TGTGCCAGCAGCCAAGGAGACTCTCTGGGGGGGGCAGATACGCAGTATTTT
TRBJ1-1	.	TRBV29-1	.	CSVVQLSNTEAFF	TGCAGCGTTGTACAATTATCTAACACTGAAGCTTTCTTT
TRBJ2-1	.	TRBV30	TRBD1	CARGQGASYNEQFF	TGTGCCCGTGGACAGGGGGCTTCCTACAATGAGCAGTTCTTC
TRBJ2-6	few	TRBV5-6	.	CASSPGAPGANVLTF	TGTGCCAGCAGCCCAGGAGCCCCTGGGGCCAACGTCCTGACTTTC
TRBJ1-1	.	TRBV7-2	.	CASSLGSLSLVNTEAFF	TGTGCCAGCAGCTTAGGAAGCCTTTCATTGGTGAACACTGAAGCTTTCTTT
TRBJ1-2	.	TRBV30	.	CAWSEEGTYDYGYTF	TGTGCCTGGAGTGAAGAGGGGACCTATGACTATGGCTACACCTTC
TRBJ2-1	.	TRBV2	TRBD1	CASGRDRGGEQFF	TGTGCCAGCGGCCGGGACAGGGGTGGTGAGCAGTTCTTC